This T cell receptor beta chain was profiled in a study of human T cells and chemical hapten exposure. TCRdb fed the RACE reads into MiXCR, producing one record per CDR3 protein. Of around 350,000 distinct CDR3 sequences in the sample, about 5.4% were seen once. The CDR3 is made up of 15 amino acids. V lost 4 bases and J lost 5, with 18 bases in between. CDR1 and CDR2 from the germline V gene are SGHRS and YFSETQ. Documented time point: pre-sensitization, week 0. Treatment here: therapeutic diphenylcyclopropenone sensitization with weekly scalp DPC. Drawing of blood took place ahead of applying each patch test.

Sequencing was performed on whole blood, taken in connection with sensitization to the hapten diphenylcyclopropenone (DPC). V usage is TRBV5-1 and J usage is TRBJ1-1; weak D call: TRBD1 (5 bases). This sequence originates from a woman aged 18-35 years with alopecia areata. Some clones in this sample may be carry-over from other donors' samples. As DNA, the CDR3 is TGCGCCAGCAGCGGCGCATGGGGTTGGGGGACTGAAGCTTTCTTT. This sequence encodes CASSGAWGWGTEAFF.